The source of this T cell receptor (beta chain) is a study of T cell responses to AZD1222 COVID-19 vaccine. Note on this clone: Its specificity is unknown.

In germline, CDR1 is SGHTA, CDR2 FQGNSA. J was trimmed by 5 bases and V by 5 bases; bases with no gene match: 9. The CDR3 runs 17 residues. General study points: CD4 TCRs linked to vaccination spanned spike, dominating at 160-218 and 743-854.

Sequenced by immunoSEQ multiplex PCR; TCRdb stores in-frame clones only, minus some. The sample holds 150,000 to 200,000 clones, 94% seen once. Sequenced here: peripheral blood, sampled on day 0 of AZD1222 vaccination. The J gene is TRBJ2-2, the V gene TRBV7-2, with 12 bases lining up with TRBD1. The source is an adult in good health. The CDR3 region has the DNA TGTGCCAGCAGCAACCCCGGGACAGGGGGCCGAACCGGGGAGCTGTTTTTT. Translated, it gives CASSNPGTGGRTGELFF.